This entry lists 12 T cell receptor beta chains sequenced from one sample in a study of control samples from healthy donors and cancer patients. This table comes from immunoSEQ multiplex PCR, and its TCRdb copy is limited to in-frame clones, with some not included. The data hold about 180,000 clones, with around 90% observed a single time. The sample comprised blood. Receptor source: a woman between 45 and 65 years old in good health.

The chain joins TRBV30 to TRBJ2-1; D unclear. The CDR3 runs to 12 residues. V gave up 0 bases and J gave up 8 bases, with 8 bases separating them. The germline CDR1 and CDR2 sequences are GTSNPN and SVGIG (reference sequence). The CDR3 DNA is TGTGCCTGGAGTGTACTCGGTTATGAGCAGTTCTTC. This codes for CAWSVLGYEQFF.

The genes are TRBV6-5 and TRBJ2-7; D tentatively fits TRBD1 or TRBD2 (5 bases each). V was shortened by 5 bases and J by 6 bases, with 17 bases between the two germline ends. This CDR3 spans 14 amino acids. Germline V gene data show CDR1 as MNHEY and CDR2 as SVGAGI. CDR3 loop: CASSPTPTRGEQYF. The CDR3 DNA reads as TGTGCCAGCAGTCCAACCCCCACTAGGGGCGAGCAGTACTTC.

V usage is TRBV5-1 and J usage is TRBJ2-5; D is unresolved. The CDR3 loop spans 15 amino acids. The V end lost 4 bases, the J end lost 1 base, and 14 bases lay between the germline ends. The V gene's germline CDR1 is SGHRS and CDR2 YFSETQ. The CDR3 region has the DNA TGCGCCAGCAGCAAATCCCCGGTTGGCCAAGAGACCCAGTACTTC. Amino acids: CASSKSPVGQETQYF.

V and J are TRBV21-1 and TRBJ2-7; the table's D call of TRBD2 was not tested on the DNA. TRBV21-1 is listed as a pseudogene. The CDR3 loop spans 15 amino acids. CDR3 sequence: CASNPRGTSVYEQYF. DNA for the CDR3: TGTGCCAGCAACCCCCGGGGGACTAGCGTCTACGAGCAGTACTTC.

The V gene is TRBV6-2 or TRBV6-3, the J gene TRBJ2-5, with D hard to call. There are 15 residues in the CDR3. Trimming took off 0 bases at V and 0 bases at J, with 8 bases between the two ends. CDR1 and CDR2 (germline): MNHEY, SVGEGT. The CDR3 bases are TGTGCCAGCAGTTACTCGACACGGAACCAAGAGACCCAGTACTTC. Its protein is CASSYSTRNQETQYF.

V usage is TRBV6-6 and J usage is TRBJ1-5; D uncertain. CDR1 and CDR2 from the germline V gene are MNHNY and SVGAGI (reference sequence). The CDR3 is 13 residues long. V was cut by 6 bases and J by 1 base, with 7 bases left in between. The CDR3 protein is CASSLDSNQPQHF. In nucleotides, the CDR3 is TGTGCCAGCAGCTTAGACAGCAATCAGCCCCAGCATTTT.

This chain links TRBV12-5 with TRBJ1-5; D is uncertain. CDR1 is LGHNT and CDR2 is FRNRAP in the germline V gene. V shed 7 bases and J shed 10 bases, with 11 bases lying between them. CDR3 length: 11 amino acids. Here the CDR3 DNA reads TGTGCTAGTGCCCCGCGGGGTCCCCAGCATTTT. Amino acids: CASAPRGPQHF.

The chain uses TRBV24-1 and TRBJ1-5, with D uncertain. Per the germline V gene, CDR1 is KGHDR and CDR2 is SFDVKD. Between the trimmed V and J ends, which lost 2 bases and 5 bases, there was a span of 9 bases. The CDR3 length is 14 residues. For the CDR3, the DNA is TGTGCCACCAGTGATTGGCGCAGTCATCAGCCCCAGCATTTT. Translated, it gives CATSDWRSHQPQHF.

Comments on this clone: This specimen includes other DNA sequences encoding the same CDR3. This chain uses TRBV28 with TRBJ1-2; possible D gene TRBD1, 5 bases. Germline CDR1 is MDHEN and CDR2 is SYDVKM. Trimming stripped 3 bases from V and 0 bases from J, with 11 bases between. This CDR3 has 15 amino acids. The CDR3 sequence: CASSFGRAANYGYTF. The CDR3 DNA reads as TGTGCCAGCAGTTTCGGCAGGGCCGCTAACTATGGCTACACCTTC.

The table lists this clone with a count of one. The rearrangement uses TRBV27 and TRBJ2-3; D call uncertain. The CDR3 has 12 residues. Germline CDR1 MNHEY, CDR2 SMNVEV (reference sequence). Trimming took 6 bases from V and 6 from J, leaving 10 bases between them. The CDR3 region has the DNA TGTGCCAGCAGCGCGCTTGGGGATACGCAGTATTTT. Translated, it gives CASSALGDTQYF.

The chain recombines TRBV6-1 with TRBJ1-1, with D unresolved. CDR3 length: 13 amino acids. Germline assignment: CDR1 MNHNS and CDR2 SASEGT. V was shortened by 1 base and J by 0 bases, with 3 bases between the two germline ends. This chain's CDR3 is CASSEGLNTEAFF. Written as DNA, the CDR3 is TGTGCCAGCAGTGAAGGGTTGAACACTGAAGCTTTCTTT.

This clone was detected only once. This specimen includes other DNA sequences encoding the same CDR3. The rearrangement uses TRBV30 and TRBJ1-5; the D gene is possibly TRBD1 (6 bases). Between the trimmed V and J ends, which lost 2 bases and 7 bases, there was a span of 12 bases. This CDR3 comprises 13 residues. The germline V gene has CDR1 GTSNPN and CDR2 SVGIG (reference sequence). Here the CDR3 reads CAWSLGGGQPQHF. The CDR3 DNA follows: TGTGCCTGGAGTTTAGGGGGGGGGCAGCCCCAGCATTTT. Using reference TRBV30 and TRBJ1-5 for the parts outside the CDR3, the full variable domain is SQTIHQWPATLVQPVGSPLSLECTVEGTSNPNLYWYRQAAGRGLQLLFYSVGIGQISSEVPQNLSASRPQDRQFILSSKKLLLSDSGFYLCAWSLGGGQPQHFGDGTRLSIL.